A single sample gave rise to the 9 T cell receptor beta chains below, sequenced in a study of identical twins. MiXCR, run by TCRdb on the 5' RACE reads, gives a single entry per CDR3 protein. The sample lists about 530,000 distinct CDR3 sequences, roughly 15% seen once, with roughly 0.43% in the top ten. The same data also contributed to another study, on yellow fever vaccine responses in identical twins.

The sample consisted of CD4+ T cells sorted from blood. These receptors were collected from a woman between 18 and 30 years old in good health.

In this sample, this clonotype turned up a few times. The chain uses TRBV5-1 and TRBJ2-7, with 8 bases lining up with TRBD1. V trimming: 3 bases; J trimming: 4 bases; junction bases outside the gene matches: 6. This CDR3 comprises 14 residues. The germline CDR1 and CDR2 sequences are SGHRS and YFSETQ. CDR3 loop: CASSYHDRGYEQYF. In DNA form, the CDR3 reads TGCGCCAGCAGCTATCATGACAGGGGATACGAGCAGTACTTC.

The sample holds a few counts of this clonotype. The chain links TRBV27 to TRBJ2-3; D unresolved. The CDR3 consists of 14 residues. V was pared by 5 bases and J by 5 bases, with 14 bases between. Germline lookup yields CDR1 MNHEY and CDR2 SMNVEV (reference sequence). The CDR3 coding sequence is TGTGCCAGCAGTGGACCCCGACAAGTAGATACGCAGTATTTT. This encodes CASSGPRQVDTQYF.

CDR3 residues: CASSAGRDTEAFF. CDR3 in DNA: TGTGCCAGCAGCGCGGGGCGTGACACTGAAGCTTTCTTT. This chain joins TRBV7-9 and TRBJ1-1; weak D call: TRBD1 (5 bases). Germline CDR1 SEHNR, CDR2 FQNEAQ (reference sequence). The CDR3 is 13 amino acids. V was clipped by 5 bases and J by 3 bases, with 10 bases between them.

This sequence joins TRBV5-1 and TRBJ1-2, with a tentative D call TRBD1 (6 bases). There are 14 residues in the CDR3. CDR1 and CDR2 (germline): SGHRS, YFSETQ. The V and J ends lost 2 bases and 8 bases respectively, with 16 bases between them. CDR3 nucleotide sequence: TGCGCCAGCAGCTTAGATCAAACAGGGTCGGGCTACACCTTC. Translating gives CASSLDQTGSGYTF.

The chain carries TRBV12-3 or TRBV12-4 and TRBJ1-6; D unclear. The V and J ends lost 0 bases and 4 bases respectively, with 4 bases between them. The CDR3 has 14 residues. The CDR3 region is CASSLAEYNSPLHF. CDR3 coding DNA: TGTGCCAGCAGTTTAGCGGAGTATAATTCACCCCTCCACTTT.

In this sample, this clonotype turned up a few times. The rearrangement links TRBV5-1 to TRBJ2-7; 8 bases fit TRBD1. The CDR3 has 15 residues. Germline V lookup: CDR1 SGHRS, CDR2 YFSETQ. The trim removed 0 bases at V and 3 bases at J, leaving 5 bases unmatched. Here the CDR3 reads CASSLGDRIFYEQYF. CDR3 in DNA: TGCGCCAGCAGCTTGGGGGACAGGATCTTCTACGAGCAGTACTTC.

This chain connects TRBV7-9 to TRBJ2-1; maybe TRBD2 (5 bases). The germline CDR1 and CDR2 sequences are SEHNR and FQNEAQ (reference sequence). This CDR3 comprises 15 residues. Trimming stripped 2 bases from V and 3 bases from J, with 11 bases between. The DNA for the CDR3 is TGTGCCAGCAGCTTAATCGCTAGCCGCTACAATGAGCAGTTCTTC. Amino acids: CASSLIASRYNEQFF. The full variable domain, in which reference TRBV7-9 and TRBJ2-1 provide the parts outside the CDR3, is DTGVSQNPRHKITKRGQNVTFRCDPISEHNRLYWYRQTLGQGPEFLTYFQNEAQLEKSRLLSDRFSAERPKGSFSTLEIQRTEQGDSAMYLCASSLIASRYNEQFFGPGTRLTVL.

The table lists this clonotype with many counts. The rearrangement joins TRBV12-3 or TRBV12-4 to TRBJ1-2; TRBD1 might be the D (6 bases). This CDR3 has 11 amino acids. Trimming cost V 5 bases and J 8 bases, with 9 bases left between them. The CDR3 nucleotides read TGTGCCAGCAGTCAGGGGTTCGGCTACACCTTC. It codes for CASSQGFGYTF.

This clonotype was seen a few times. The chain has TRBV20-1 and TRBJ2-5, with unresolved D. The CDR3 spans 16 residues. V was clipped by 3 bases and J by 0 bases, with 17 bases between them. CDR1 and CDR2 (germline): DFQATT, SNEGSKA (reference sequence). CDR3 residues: CSARVLRSTYQETQYF. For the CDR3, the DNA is TGCAGTGCTAGGGTTTTGAGGTCAACGTACCAAGAGACCCAGTACTTC.